A selection of T cell receptor beta chains follows, all from one sample in a study of identical twins. TCRdb re-analysed the 5' RACE reads in MiXCR, keeping a single row per CDR3 protein. The sample has some 460,000 distinct CDR3 sequences; 12% to 15% are singletons. This same sample was also part of a study on yellow fever vaccine responses in identical twins.

Source material: CD4+ T cells sorted from blood. The source is a woman under 30 in good health. Both conserved end residues are part of each CDR3. Fields, in order: V gene, D gene, CDR3 protein. The D gene is left open where the match is weak.

TRBV7-9,-,CASSSRVRTQYF
TRBV6-4,-,CASINEFDKFF
TRBV29-1,TRBD1,CSVQTGTVNTEAFF
TRBV24-1,-,CATSDSQGRTGELFF
TRBV7-9,TRBD1,CASSLARVIGQGNGYTF
TRBV7-2,-,CASSFSVNTEAFF
TRBV6-2/TRBV6-3,TRBD1,CASSYTQGQGMDEQFF
TRBV20-1,TRBD1,CSARTGQGTEAFF
TRBV10-3,TRBD2,CAITSSGGAGEQYF
TRBV7-2,-,CASSPLGTGGSYEQYF
TRBV6-1,-,CATGSNQPQHF
TRBV19,TRBD2,CASSIEPPPPGGPGDTQYF
TRBV27,-,CASRGVRENQPQHF
TRBV6-2/TRBV6-3,-,CASSRGQRGTDTQYF
TRBV27,-,CASSLTGKAQETQYF
TRBV6-1,-,CASRAQGSRTQYF
TRBV20-1,-,CSARQESNQPQHF
TRBV12-3/TRBV12-4,TRBD2,CASSGRVVGNEQFF
TRBV29-1,-,CSVAGRHYEQYF
TRBV5-1,TRBD1,CASSWTGGSGELFF
TRBV6-5,-,CASSSKGGAYNEQFF
TRBV12-5,-,CASGLVPPSRQGKLPDTQYF
TRBV4-3,TRBD1,CASSQETGGGGELFF
TRBV18,-,CASSPQRTYTGELFF
TRBV11-2,TRBD2,CASSLVWGRAVEQFF
TRBV10-3,-,CAIRDRDSSGTQYF
TRBV20-1,-,CSASIPGGGGELFF
TRBV5-1,TRBD2,CASSPPSGSTDTQYF
TRBV19,-,CASSGQGATYEQYF
TRBV12-3/TRBV12-4,-,CASSFQWTVFTDTQYF
TRBV3-1,-,CASSRDPGQATYEQYF
TRBV11-1,TRBD1,CASSPPSPGTGLAYEQYF
TRBV7-2,-,CASSQGAVTSYNEQFF
TRBV6-1,TRBD1,CASSLNPDRGNTEAFF
TRBV5-1,TRBD2,CASSPSFAGGNTDTQYF
TRBV10-3,TRBD1,CAIRTGTGENEQFF
TRBV30,TRBD2,CAWSVPGGSYEQYF
TRBV5-1,-,CASSLFAETQYF
TRBV3-1,TRBD1,CASSRGTGVEQYF
TRBV6-2/TRBV6-3,-,CASSRSQGLNEQFF
TRBV7-2,TRBD2,CASSLARGRAGNEQFF
TRBV10-3,TRBD1,CAISESGTGGKNEQFF
TRBV6-5,TRBD1,CASSYSRARDRGNEQYF
TRBV7-3,-,CASSYGVASSYEQYF
TRBV5-4,-,CASSLKQGFDEQYF
TRBV6-1,-,CASSAGASLTYEQYF
TRBV5-1,-,CASSSEGFGANVLTF
TRBV2,TRBD1,CASSELQGALQEQYF
TRBV14,TRBD2,CASSHLLAGAPHEQFF
TRBV19,TRBD2,CASSGGSYTYEQYF
TRBV7-9,-,CASGSSSYEQYF
TRBV7-2,-,CASSRLFNTEAFF
TRBV5-1,-,CASSPNPNEQFF
TRBV11-2,-,CASSLASGSGQPQHF